Given below is one T cell receptor (beta chain) in context. This entry belongs to a study of T cell changes during pregnancy in multiple sclerosis. Germline CDR1 and CDR2: KGHSH and LQKENI. The ends were cut back, 2 bases at V and 4 bases at J, with 14 bases in the middle. The CDR3 is 16 residues long. Only in-frame clones appear in the TCRdb table, and some are missing; sequencing was by immunoSEQ multiplex PCR. The sample shows 30,000 to 40,000 clones, 92% of them seen only once. The sample was CD4+ T cells from peripheral blood mononuclear cells, taken in the third trimester of pregnancy. This TCR was recovered from a female donor with multiple sclerosis, enrolled in a pregnancy study. The gene calls are TRBV18 and TRBJ2-2, with a possible D match to TRBD2 (6 bases). This CDR3 is CASSPLRQGGTGELFF. The CDR3 coding sequence is TGTGCCAGCTCACCATTACGGCAGGGAGGCACCGGGGAGCTGTTTTTT.